This T cell receptor (beta chain) was obtained from a study of vaccination and CD4 T cells after COVID-19. Study at large: At days 161 to 241 post-vaccination, as well as at day 14, three convalescent patients were sampled. Overlapping SARS-CoV-2, HCoV-NL63, HCoV-OC43 and HCoV-229E spike peptides stimulated the cells.

The time point was: late sampling 161 to 241 days after vaccination in three convalescent patients. The treatment denotes: roughly 10-day PBMC culture with coronavirus spike peptide pools or control peptides (ViraFEST assay). Concerning this clonotype: What it recognizes is unknown.

The V and J ends lost 6 bases and 6 bases respectively, with 5 bases between them. Germline CDR1 is SQVTM and CDR2 is ANQGSEA. The CDR3 spans 9 residues. Once obtained from cultured CD4+ T cells, the DNA was sequenced using the Oncomine TCR Beta short-read assay. Genomic DNA from cultured CD4+ T cells was extracted. TCRdb re-called the PCR reads with MiXCR, one entry per CDR3 protein. This table has some 24,000 distinct CDR3 sequences, under 55% appearing once. The chain couples TRBV29-1 to TRBJ1-2; D uncertain. This TCR derives from a human donor who had recovered from COVID-19. The sample consisted of CD4+ T cells from blood, cultured in vitro, taken about 7 months after SARS-CoV-2 vaccination. The CDR3 is CSVVDGYTF. CDR3 bases: TGCAGCGTCGTGGATGGCTACACCTTC.